Listed here are 20 T cell receptor beta chains from one sample, sequenced in a study of CD8+CD57+ T cells in acquired aplastic anemia. According to the study, genomic DNA was the template for TCR beta VDJ and CDR3 profiling. TCRdb recomputed calls from the reads with MiXCR, one row per CDR3 protein. The data hold about 210,000 distinct CDR3 sequences, with roughly 35% observed a single time. Sequencing was performed on sorted CD4+, CD8+, or CD8+CD57+ T cells (not recorded which) from PBMCs. These receptors were taken from a human donor in good health, serving as a control.

This rearrangement joins TRBV7-2 to TRBJ2-7, with no clear D. The CDR3 runs 15 residues. Germline CDR1 reads SGHTA; CDR2 reads FQGNSA. V was shortened by 2 bases and J by 2 bases, with 13 bases between the two germline ends. As DNA, the CDR3 is TGTGCCAGCAGCTTAAGCCCGGGCAGCACCTACGAGCAGTACTTC. Its translation: CASSLSPGSTYEQYF.

The chain employs TRBV2 and TRBJ1-1; 8 bases map to TRBD1. Germline CDR1 SNHLY, CDR2 FYNNEI. This CDR3 has 14 amino acids. J was trimmed by 1 base and V by 6 bases; bases with no gene match: 4. CDR3 nucleotide sequence: TGTGCCAGCAGCGAGACAGGGGAGAACACTGAAGCTTTCTTT. It specifies CASSETGENTEAFF.

For this clonotype: A single base separates this from a much larger clone, so it may be a read error. The chain is built from TRBV14 and TRBJ2-5; a possible D gene is TRBD2 (5 bases). CDR1 and CDR2 (germline): SGHDN, FVKESK. This CDR3 contains 15 residues. DNA of the CDR3: TGTGCCAGCAGCCAAGTAATGAGGGATCAAGAGACCCAGCACTTC. It codes for CASSQVMRDQETQHF.

In its sample, this clonotype was seen many times. The chain employs TRBV9 and TRBJ2-5, with D unclear. Trimming left V 0 bases short and J 2 bases short, with 23 bases between. Germline CDR1 SGDLS, CDR2 YYNGEE. The CDR3 extends over 19 amino acids. As DNA, the CDR3 is TGTGCCAGCAGCGTAGGACTCCCCTATACTATACAACAACAAGAGACCCAGTACTTC. This codes for CASSVGLPYTIQQQETQYF.

This clonotype was seen at least ten times. The chain combines TRBV20-1 with TRBJ1-2; D not resolved. Trimming removed 2 bases from V and 2 bases from J, with 6 bases in between. The CDR3 consists of 12 residues. Germline CDR1 and CDR2: DFQATT and SNEGSKA (reference sequence). Here the CDR3 reads CSARYSNYGYTF. CDR3 DNA sequence: TGCAGTGCTAGATACTCCAACTATGGCTACACCTTC.

This clonotype was counted many times. The chain has TRBV6-4 and TRBJ2-1; tentatively, D is TRBD2 (5 bases). The CDR3 has 13 amino acids. Deletions cut 0 bases from V and 8 bases from J, with 8 bases between. The germline CDR1 and CDR2 sequences are MRHNA and SNTAGT. CDR3 sequence: CASSDSDGDEQFF. The CDR3 DNA sequence: TGTGCCAGCAGTGACTCTGACGGGGATGAGCAGTTCTTC.

This clonotype appeared a single time. Possible read error: a much larger clone is one base away. The CDR3 is CASSSRATQETQYF. CDR3 in DNA: TGTGCCAGCAGTTCCAGGGCAACCCAAGAGACCCAGTACTTC. V and J are TRBV12-3 or TRBV12-4 and TRBJ2-5; weak D call: TRBD1 (5 bases). The V end lost 4 bases, the J end lost 1 base, and 10 bases lay between the germline ends. This CDR3 has 14 residues.

In the case of this clonotype: This may stem from a read error, because a much larger clone lies one nucleotide away. The chain employs TRBV2 and TRBJ2-7; 7 bases are a match to TRBD2. Per germline, CDR1 SNHLY and CDR2 FYNNEI. The J segment lost 3 bases and the V segment lost 6 bases, leaving 11 bases of the junction unmatched. This CDR3 is 15 amino acids long. The chain's CDR3 is CASRTNFGGDYEQYF. The CDR3 region has the DNA TGTGCCAGCAGGACGAATTTTGGGGGGGACTACGAGCAGTACTTC.

The chain employs TRBV7-8 and TRBJ2-7, with TRBD1 matching 11 bases. V lost 4 bases and J lost 4; bases outside the gene matches: 6. This CDR3 contains 15 residues. Germline-derived CDR1 and CDR2 are SGHVS and FQNEAQ. Here the CDR3 DNA reads TGTGCCAGCAGCTCCTCCGGACAGGGGGCGTACGAGCAGTACTTC. This translates into CASSSSGQGAYEQYF.

Ten or more counts support this clonotype. This chain links TRBV11-2 with TRBJ1-6, with a possible D match to TRBD1 (5 bases). V lost 2 bases, J lost 4 bases, and 9 bases lay in between. CDR3 length: 15 amino acids. Germline V gene data show CDR1 as SGHAT and CDR2 as FQNNGV. CDR3 in DNA: TGTGCCAGCAGCTTACGGGACGCGTATAATTCACCCCTCCACTTT. Its translation: CASSLRDAYNSPLHF.

The chain couples TRBV12-3 or TRBV12-4 to TRBJ2-2; D may match TRBD1 or TRBD2 (6 bases each). V was clipped by 4 bases and J by 6 bases, with 12 bases between them. The CDR3 consists of 14 residues. CDR3 residues: CASSWVEGAGELFF. In DNA, the CDR3 is TGTGCCAGCAGTTGGGTGGAGGGGGCCGGGGAGCTGTTTTTT.

Details on this clonotype: An end of the junction does not agree with germline; a read error may underlie this. The V gene is TRBV5-5, the J gene TRBJ2-5; a weak D match, TRBD1 (5 bases). Germline values: CDR1 SGHKS, CDR2 YYEKEE (reference sequence). The CDR3 sequence is 16 residues long. The CDR3 DNA is TGTGCCAGCAGTCCCGGGTGGGGCACCTTCCAAGGGACCCAGTACTTC. Protein: CASSPGWGTFQGTQYF.

Many counts were recorded for this clonotype. This chain connects TRBV20-1 to TRBJ1-1; D uncertain. Germline loops: CDR1 DFQATT, CDR2 SNEGSKA (reference sequence). The CDR3 spans 13 residues. Trimming took off 0 bases at V and 0 bases at J, with 5 bases between the two ends. In DNA, the CDR3 is TGCAGTGCTAGAGATCTGGTGAACACTGAAGCTTTCTTT. It yields the protein CSARDLVNTEAFF.

Concerning this clonotype: An end of the junction does not agree with germline; a read error may underlie this. The chain employs TRBV7-2 and TRBJ2-5, with D perhaps TRBD2 (7 bases). Germline-derived CDR1 and CDR2 are SGHTA and FQGNSA. The CDR3 has 16 amino acids. The CDR3 spells CASSPNPGGLGETQCF. The CDR3 DNA sequence: TGTGCCAGCAGCCCCAACCCGGGGGGCTTGGGGGAGACCCAGTGCTTC.

Details on this clonotype: This may stem from a read error, because a much larger clone lies one nucleotide away. V is TRBV5-1 and J is TRBJ1-6; D gene ambiguous. Germline lookup yields CDR1 SGHRS and CDR2 YFSETQ. This CDR3 region has 14 residues. Trimming pared 6 bases from V and 3 bases from J, leaving 10 bases between. The CDR3 nucleotides are TGCGCCAGCAAGGAGGCTTTCTATAATTCACCCCTCCACTTT. This translates into CASKEAFYNSPLHF.

The chain combines TRBV7-3 with TRBJ1-1, with no clear D. Between the trimmed V and J ends, which lost 8 bases and 1 base, there was a span of 11 bases. The germline V gene encodes CDR1 SGHTA and CDR2 FQGTGA. The CDR3 extends over 13 amino acids. CDR3 DNA sequence: TGTGCCAGCGCGATTTCACAGAACACTGAAGCTTTCTTT. It is translated as CASAISQNTEAFF.

This clonotype was seen at least ten times. The V gene is TRBV7-8, the J gene TRBJ2-1; 7 bases agree with TRBD2. From germline, CDR1 is SGHVS and CDR2 FQNEAQ. This CDR3 is built from 16 residues. Trimming took 4 bases from V and 1 from J; bases not matched to a gene: 7. Written as DNA, the CDR3 is TGTGCCAGCAGCTCCTTGCGGGAGTGGTCCTACAATGAGCAGTTCTTC. Protein product: CASSSLREWSYNEQFF.

This clonotype was counted at least ten times. The rearrangement joins TRBV9 to TRBJ1-6; D is perhaps TRBD1 (6 bases). The CDR3 covers 13 residues. V was pared by 0 bases and J by 9 bases, with 7 bases between. Germline lookup yields CDR1 SGDLS and CDR2 YYNGEE. CDR3 nucleotides: TGTGCCAGCAGCGTAGGACAGGTTTCACCCCTCCACTTT. It translates to CASSVGQVSPLHF.

This chain joins TRBV2 and TRBJ1-2; D call uncertain. This CDR3 comprises 14 residues. Germline CDR1 reads SNHLY; CDR2 reads FYNNEI. V lost 4 bases to trimming and J lost 7 bases, with 16 bases between them. The CDR3 nucleotides read TGTGCCAGCAGTGGGCTAGCGGCTCTGGTTGGCTACACCTTC. Translation: CASSGLAALVGYTF.

This rearrangement joins TRBV30 to TRBJ2-1; perhaps TRBD1 as D (6 bases). CDR1 GTSNPN and CDR2 SVGIG come from the germline V gene (reference sequence). Trimming took off 2 bases at V and 6 bases at J, with 17 bases between the two ends. This CDR3 spans 15 amino acids. The CDR3 DNA reads as TGTGCCTGGAGTCGGTTGTACGGACAGCTCAATGAGCAGTTCTTC. As protein: CAWSRLYGQLNEQFF.